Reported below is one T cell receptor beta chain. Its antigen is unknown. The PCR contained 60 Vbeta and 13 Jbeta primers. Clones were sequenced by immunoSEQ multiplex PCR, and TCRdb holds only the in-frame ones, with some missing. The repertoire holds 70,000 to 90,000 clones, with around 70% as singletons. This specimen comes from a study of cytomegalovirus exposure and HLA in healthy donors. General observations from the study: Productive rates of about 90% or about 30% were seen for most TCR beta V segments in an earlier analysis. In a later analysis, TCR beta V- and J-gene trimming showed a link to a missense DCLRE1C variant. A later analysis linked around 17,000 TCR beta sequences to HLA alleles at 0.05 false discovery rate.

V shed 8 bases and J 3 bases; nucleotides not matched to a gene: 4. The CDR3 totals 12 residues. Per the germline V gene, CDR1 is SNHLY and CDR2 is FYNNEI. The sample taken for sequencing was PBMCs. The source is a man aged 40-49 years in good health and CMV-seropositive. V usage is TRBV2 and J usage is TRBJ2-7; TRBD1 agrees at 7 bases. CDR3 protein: CASGQVIYEQYF. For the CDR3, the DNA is TGTGCCAGCGGACAGGTGATCTACGAGCAGTACTTC.